This TCR beta chain was sequenced for a study of blood T cell repertoires in COVID-19. V lost 3 bases to trimming and J lost 3 bases; unmatched junction nucleotides: 3. CDR1 and CDR2 (germline): SGHDT, YYEEEE. The CDR3 has 16 amino acids. Profiling relied on immunoSEQ multiplex PCR, and the TCRdb table lists in-frame clones only, not all of them. This table has about 210,000 clones, around 80% appearing once. The chain uses TRBV5-6 and TRBJ2-2, with 12 nucleotides matching TRBD2. The sequencing input was peripheral blood. This sequence originates from a man over 45 with active or convalescent COVID-19. The CDR3 DNA is TGTGCCAGCAGCTCAGGACTAGCGGGATACACCGGGGAGCTGTTTTTT. It is translated as CASSSGLAGYTGELFF.